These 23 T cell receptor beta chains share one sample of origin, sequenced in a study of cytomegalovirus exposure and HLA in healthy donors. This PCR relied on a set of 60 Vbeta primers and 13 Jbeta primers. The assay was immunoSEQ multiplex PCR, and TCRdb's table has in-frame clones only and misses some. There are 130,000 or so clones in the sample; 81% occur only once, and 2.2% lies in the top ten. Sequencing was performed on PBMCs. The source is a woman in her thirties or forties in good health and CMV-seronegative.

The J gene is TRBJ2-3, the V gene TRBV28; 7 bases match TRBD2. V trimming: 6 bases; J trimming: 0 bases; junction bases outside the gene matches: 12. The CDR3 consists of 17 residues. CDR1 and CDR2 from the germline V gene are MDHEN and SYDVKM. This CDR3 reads CASSKAGTLTSTDTQYF. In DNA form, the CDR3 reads TGTGCCAGCAGCAAAGCGGGGACCCTTACTAGCACAGATACGCAGTATTTT.

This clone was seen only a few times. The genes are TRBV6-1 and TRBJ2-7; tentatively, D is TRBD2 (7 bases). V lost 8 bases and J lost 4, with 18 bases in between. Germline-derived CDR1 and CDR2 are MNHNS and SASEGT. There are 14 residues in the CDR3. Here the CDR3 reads CASHKLGGLYEQYF. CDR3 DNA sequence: TGTGCCAGCCATAAGCTCGGGGGGCTATACGAGCAGTACTTC.

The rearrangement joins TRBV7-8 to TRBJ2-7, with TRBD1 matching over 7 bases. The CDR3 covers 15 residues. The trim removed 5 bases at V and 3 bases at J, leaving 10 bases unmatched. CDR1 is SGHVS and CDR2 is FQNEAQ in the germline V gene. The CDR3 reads CASSKEQGSGYEQYF. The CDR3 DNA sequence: TGTGCCAGCAGCAAAGAACAGGGGTCGGGCTACGAGCAGTACTTC.

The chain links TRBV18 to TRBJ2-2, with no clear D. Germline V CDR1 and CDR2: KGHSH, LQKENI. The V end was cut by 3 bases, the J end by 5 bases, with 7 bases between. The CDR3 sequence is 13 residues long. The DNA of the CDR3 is TGTGCCAGCTCACCCTCGAGGACCGGGGAGCTGTTTTTT. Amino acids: CASSPSRTGELFF.

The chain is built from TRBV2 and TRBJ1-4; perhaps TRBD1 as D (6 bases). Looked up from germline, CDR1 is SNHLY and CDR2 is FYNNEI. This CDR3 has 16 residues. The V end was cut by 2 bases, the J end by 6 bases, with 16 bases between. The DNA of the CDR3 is TGTGCCAGCAGTGAACCAAAGTGGGCAGGGGATGAAAAACTGTTTTTT. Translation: CASSEPKWAGDEKLFF.

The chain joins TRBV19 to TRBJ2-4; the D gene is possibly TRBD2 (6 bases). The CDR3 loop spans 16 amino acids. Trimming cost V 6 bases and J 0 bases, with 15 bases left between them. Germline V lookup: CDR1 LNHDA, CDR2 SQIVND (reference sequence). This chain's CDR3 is CASRLSQGGAKNIQYF. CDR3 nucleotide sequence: TGTGCCAGTAGGCTAAGCCAGGGAGGAGCCAAAAACATTCAGTACTTC.

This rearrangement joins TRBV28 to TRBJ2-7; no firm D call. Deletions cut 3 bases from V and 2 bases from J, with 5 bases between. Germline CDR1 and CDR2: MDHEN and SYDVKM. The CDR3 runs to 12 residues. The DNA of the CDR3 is TGTGCCAGCAGTTTGAACACCTACGAGCAGTACTTC. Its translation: CASSLNTYEQYF.

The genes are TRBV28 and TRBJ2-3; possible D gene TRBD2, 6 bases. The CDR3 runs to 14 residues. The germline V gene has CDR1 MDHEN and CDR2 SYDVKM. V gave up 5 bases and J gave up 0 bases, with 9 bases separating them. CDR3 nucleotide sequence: TGTGCCAGCAGTCCAGGACTAAGCACAGATACGCAGTATTTT. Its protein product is CASSPGLSTDTQYF. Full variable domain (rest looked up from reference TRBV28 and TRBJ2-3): DVKVTQSSRYLVKRTGEKVFLECVQDMDHENMFWYRQDPGLGLRLIYFSYDVKMKEKGDIPEGYSVSREKKERFSLILESASTNQTSMYLCASSPGLSTDTQYFGPGTRLTVL.

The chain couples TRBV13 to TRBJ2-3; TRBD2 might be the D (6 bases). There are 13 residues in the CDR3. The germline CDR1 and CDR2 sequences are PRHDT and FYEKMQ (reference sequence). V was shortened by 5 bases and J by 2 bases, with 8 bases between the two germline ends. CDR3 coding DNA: TGTGCCAGCAGCGGAGGGGTCACAGATACGCAGTATTTT. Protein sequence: CASSGGVTDTQYF.

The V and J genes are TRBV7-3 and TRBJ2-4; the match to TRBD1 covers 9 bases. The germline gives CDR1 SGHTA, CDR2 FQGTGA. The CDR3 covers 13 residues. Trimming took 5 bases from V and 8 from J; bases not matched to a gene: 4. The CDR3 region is CASSQDRGDIQYF. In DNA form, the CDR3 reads TGTGCCAGCAGCCAAGACAGGGGGGACATTCAGTACTTC.

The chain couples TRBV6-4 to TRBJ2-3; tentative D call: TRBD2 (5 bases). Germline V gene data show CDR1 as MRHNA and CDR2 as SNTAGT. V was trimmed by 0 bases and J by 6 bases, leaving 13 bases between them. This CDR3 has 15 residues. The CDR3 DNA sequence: TGTGCCAGCAGTGACTCGGCGGGCTCGGCGGATACGCAGTATTTT. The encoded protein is CASSDSAGSADTQYF.

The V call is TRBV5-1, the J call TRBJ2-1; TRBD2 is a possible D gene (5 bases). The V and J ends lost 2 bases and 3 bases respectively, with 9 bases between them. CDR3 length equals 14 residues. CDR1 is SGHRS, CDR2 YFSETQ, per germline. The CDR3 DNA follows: TGCGCCAGCAGCTTCGGCGACTACTACAATGAGCAGTTCTTC. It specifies CASSFGDYYNEQFF.

In DNA, the CDR3 is TGCGCCAGCAGCATGACAGGGTTTAACAATGAGCAGTTCTTC. Translated, it gives CASSMTGFNNEQFF. This chain connects TRBV5-1 to TRBJ2-1, with 7 bases aligning to TRBD1. There are 14 residues in the CDR3. Germline CDR1 is SGHRS and CDR2 is YFSETQ. V was clipped by 4 bases and J by 5 bases; unmatched bases: 6.

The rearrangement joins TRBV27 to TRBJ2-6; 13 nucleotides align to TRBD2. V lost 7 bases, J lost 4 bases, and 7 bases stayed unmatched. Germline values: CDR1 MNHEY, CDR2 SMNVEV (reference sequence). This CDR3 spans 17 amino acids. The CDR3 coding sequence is TGTGCCAGCACCCCACTAGCGGGAGGGACCGGGGCCAACGTCCTGACTTTC. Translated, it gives CASTPLAGGTGANVLTF.

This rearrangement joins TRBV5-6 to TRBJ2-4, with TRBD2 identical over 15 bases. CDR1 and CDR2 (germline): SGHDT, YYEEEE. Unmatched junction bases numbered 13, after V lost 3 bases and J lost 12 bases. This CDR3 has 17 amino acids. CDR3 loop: CASSSFDGGLAGGPQYF. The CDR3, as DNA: TGTGCCAGCAGCTCCTTCGACGGCGGACTAGCGGGAGGGCCTCAGTACTTC.

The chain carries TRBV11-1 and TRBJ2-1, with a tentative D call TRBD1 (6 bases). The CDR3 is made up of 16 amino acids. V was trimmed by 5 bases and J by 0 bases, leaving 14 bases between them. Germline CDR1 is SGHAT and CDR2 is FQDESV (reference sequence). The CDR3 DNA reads TGTGCCAGCAGCCGCACGGGACAACACTCCTACAATGAGCAGTTCTTC. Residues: CASSRTGQHSYNEQFF.

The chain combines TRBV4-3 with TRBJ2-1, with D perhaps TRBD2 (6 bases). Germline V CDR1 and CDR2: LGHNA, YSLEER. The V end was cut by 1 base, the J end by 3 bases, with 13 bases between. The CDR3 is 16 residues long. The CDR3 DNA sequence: TGCGCCAGCAGCCAAGGTATTAGCGGAGGCTACAATGAGCAGTTCTTC. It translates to CASSQGISGGYNEQFF.

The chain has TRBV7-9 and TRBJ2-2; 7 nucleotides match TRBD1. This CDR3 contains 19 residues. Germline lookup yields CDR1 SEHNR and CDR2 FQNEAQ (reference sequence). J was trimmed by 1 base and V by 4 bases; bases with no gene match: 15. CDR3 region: CASSSSPGKGAMNTGELFF. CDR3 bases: TGTGCCAGCAGCTCTTCCCCCGGGAAGGGGGCAATGAACACCGGGGAGCTGTTTTTT.

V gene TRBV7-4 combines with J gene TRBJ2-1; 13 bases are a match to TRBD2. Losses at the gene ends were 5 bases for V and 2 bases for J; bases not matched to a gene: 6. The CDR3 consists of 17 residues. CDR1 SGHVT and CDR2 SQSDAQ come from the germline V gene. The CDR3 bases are TGTGCCAGCAGCGCCGGGACTAGCGGGACTACCTACAATGAGCAGTTCTTC. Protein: CASSAGTSGTTYNEQFF.

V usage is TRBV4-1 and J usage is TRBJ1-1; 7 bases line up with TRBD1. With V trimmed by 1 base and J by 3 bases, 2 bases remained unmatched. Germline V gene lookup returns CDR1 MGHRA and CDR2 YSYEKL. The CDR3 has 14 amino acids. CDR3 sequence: CASSQVQGYTEAFF. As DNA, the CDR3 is TGCGCCAGCAGCCAAGTACAGGGGTACACTGAAGCTTTCTTT.

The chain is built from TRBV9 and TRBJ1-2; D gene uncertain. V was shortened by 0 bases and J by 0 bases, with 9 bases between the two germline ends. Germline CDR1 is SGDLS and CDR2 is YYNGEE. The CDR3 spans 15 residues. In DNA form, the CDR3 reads TGTGCCAGCAGCGTAGACGGGGTATCTAACTATGGCTACACCTTC. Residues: CASSVDGVSNYGYTF.

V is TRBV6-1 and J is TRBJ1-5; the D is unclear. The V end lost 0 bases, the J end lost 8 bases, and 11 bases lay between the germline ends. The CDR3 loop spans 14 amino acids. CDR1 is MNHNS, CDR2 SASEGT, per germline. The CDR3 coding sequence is TGTGCCAGCAGTGAAGCTTCCGGGAAGGAGCCCCAGCATTTT. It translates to CASSEASGKEPQHF.

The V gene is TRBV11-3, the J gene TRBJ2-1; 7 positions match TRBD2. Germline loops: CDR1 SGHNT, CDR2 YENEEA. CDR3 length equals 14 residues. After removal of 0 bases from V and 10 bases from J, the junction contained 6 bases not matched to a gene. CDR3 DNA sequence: TGTGCCAGCAGCTTAGAGGCGGGAGCACCCGAGCAGTTCTTC. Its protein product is CASSLEAGAPEQFF.